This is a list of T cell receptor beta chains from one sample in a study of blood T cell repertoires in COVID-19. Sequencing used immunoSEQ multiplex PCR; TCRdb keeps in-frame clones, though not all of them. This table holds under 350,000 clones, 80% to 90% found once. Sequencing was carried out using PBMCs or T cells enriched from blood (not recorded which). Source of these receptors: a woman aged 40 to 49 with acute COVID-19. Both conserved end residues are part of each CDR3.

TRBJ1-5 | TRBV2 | CASSSRDSNQPQHF
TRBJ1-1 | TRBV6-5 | CASRKTGGAGTEAFF
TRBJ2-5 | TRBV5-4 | CASSKRLAGGPKTQYF
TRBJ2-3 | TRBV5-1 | CASSPGDSTDTQYF
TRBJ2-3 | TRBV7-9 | CASQDGSSTDTQYF
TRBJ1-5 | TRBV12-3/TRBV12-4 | CASSSRGNQPQHF
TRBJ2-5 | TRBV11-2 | CASSPERRSETQYF
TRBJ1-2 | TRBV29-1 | CSVEKGIGNYGYTF
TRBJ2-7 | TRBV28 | CASTGQGQGFYEQYF
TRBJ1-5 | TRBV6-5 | CASSSGQGVNQPQHF
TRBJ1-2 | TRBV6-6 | CASSYSTAGIYGYTF